One sample yielded the 8 T cell receptor beta chains listed below, sequenced in a study of PD-L1 blockade in urothelial cancer (dated by TCRdb to 2017 to 2019). The library relied on the immunoSEQ multiplex PCR assay. TCRdb holds this immuneACCESS table with in-frame rearrangements only. Some clones are missing; in checked studies, unresolved V genes explain under half, and the rest has no known cause. Present in this sample are roughly 45,000 clones, approximately 90% of which were seen just once. Approximately 14% of the sample is held by the ten biggest clonotypes. The sequencing here drew on PBMCs, taken around atezolizumab (anti-PD-L1) treatment. Every receptor here comes from a woman aged 60 to 75 with urothelial cancer.

This chain uses TRBV18 with TRBJ2-7; TRBD1 aligns across 10 bases. The germline CDR1 and CDR2 sequences are KGHSH and LQKENI. V lost 5 bases and J lost 2; bases outside the gene matches: 3. This CDR3 has 14 amino acids. The chain's CDR3 is CASSFGTGAYEQYF. The DNA of the CDR3 is TGTGCCAGCTCATTCGGGACAGGGGCCTACGAGCAGTACTTC.

The rearrangement uses TRBV6-4 and TRBJ1-6; D is possibly TRBD1 (6 bases). The CDR3 has 14 residues. The germline V gene encodes CDR1 MRHNA and CDR2 SNTAGT. The V gene lost 3 bases and the J gene lost 10 bases, with 13 bases spanning the gap. This CDR3 is CASSETGQRSPLHF. Written as DNA, the CDR3 is TGTGCCAGCAGTGAAACAGGGCAGAGGTCACCCCTCCACTTT.

The rearrangement joins TRBV10-3 to TRBJ2-1, with 14 bases aligning to TRBD2. The germline gives CDR1 ENHRY, CDR2 SYGVKD. The CDR3 extends over 16 amino acids. The junction had 4 bases not matched to a gene; V was cut back by 4 bases and J by 5 bases. CDR3 residues: CAISGGTSGSNNEQFF. In DNA form, the CDR3 reads TGTGCCATCAGTGGGGGGACTAGCGGGAGTAACAATGAGCAGTTCTTC.

The chain is built from TRBV7-8 and TRBJ1-1, with D possibly matching TRBD1 (6 bases). Germline V lookup: CDR1 SGHVS, CDR2 FQNEAQ. CDR3 length: 15 amino acids. Trimming cost V 2 bases and J 2 bases, with 12 bases left between them. The CDR3 DNA is TGTGCCAGCAGCTTACCCCCGGACAGAAACACTGAAGCTTTCTTT. Its translation: CASSLPPDRNTEAFF.

This clone occurred once. V is TRBV27 and J is TRBJ2-1; tentatively, D is TRBD2 (6 bases). V shed 7 bases and J shed 4 bases, with 11 bases lying between them. The length of the CDR3 is 13 residues. Per the germline V gene, CDR1 is MNHEY and CDR2 is SMNVEV (reference sequence). CDR3 DNA sequence: TGTGCCAGCACGGACTATCCGTACAATGAGCAGTTCTTC. It translates to CASTDYPYNEQFF.

The V gene is TRBV5-4, the J gene TRBJ2-5; 9 bases fit TRBD2. CDR3 length: 14 residues. V dropped 7 bases and J dropped 5; count of bases not matched to a gene: 9. Germline V gene data show CDR1 as SGHNT and CDR2 as YYREEE (reference sequence). CDR3 sequence (DNA): TGTGCCAGCCGTAGCGGGAGCGCAGGGGAGACCCAGTACTTC. Protein: CASRSGSAGETQYF.

V usage is TRBV2 and J usage is TRBJ2-7, with D possibly being TRBD1 (9 bases). There are 17 residues in the CDR3. CDR1 is SNHLY, CDR2 FYNNEI, per germline. The V and J ends lost 6 bases and 7 bases respectively, with 28 bases between them. CDR3 sequence reads: CASRPGLDRGDWWEQYF. CDR3 in DNA: TGTGCCAGCAGACCGGGACTAGACAGGGGGGATTGGTGGGAGCAGTACTTC. Supplemented by reference TRBV2 and TRBJ2-7, the full variable domain reads EPEVTQTPSHQVTQMGQEVILRCVPISNHLYFYWYRQILGQKVEFLVSFYNNEISEKSEIFDDQFSVERPDGSNFTLKIRSTKLEDSAMYFCASRPGLDRGDWWEQYFGPGTRLTVT.

The rearrangement links TRBV18 to TRBJ2-7; 7 nucleotides match TRBD1. Per the germline V gene, CDR1 is KGHSH and CDR2 is LQKENI. V gave up 6 bases and J gave up 2 bases; unmatched junction bases: 10. The CDR3 loop spans 15 amino acids. The CDR3 loop is CASSPGTVSTYEQYF. The CDR3 nucleotides are TGTGCCAGCTCCCCCGGGACAGTTTCCACCTACGAGCAGTACTTC.